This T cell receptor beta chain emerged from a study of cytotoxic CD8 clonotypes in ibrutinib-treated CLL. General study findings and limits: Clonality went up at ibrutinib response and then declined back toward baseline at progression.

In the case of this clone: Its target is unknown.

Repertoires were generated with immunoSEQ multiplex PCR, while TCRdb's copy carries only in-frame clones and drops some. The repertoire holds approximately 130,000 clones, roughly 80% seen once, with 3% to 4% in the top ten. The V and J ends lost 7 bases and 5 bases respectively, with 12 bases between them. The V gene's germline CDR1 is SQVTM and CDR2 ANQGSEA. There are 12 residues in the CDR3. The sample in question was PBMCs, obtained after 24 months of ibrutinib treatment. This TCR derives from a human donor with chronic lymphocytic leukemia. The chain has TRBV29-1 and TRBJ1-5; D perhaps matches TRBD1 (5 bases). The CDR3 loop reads CSGGVVDQPQHF. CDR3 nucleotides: TGCAGCGGGGGCGTGGTGGATCAGCCCCAGCATTTT.